What follows are 6 T cell receptor beta chains derived from one specimen sequenced in a study of cytomegalovirus exposure and HLA in healthy donors. Amplification used 60 Vbeta primers and 13 Jbeta primers. Sequenced by immunoSEQ multiplex PCR; TCRdb stores in-frame clones only, minus some. This table has hundreds of thousands of clones, around 88% appearing once. The sample comprised PBMCs. These receptors all come from a woman younger than 35 in good health and CMV-seronegative.

This clone has just a few counts. This chain joins TRBV7-2 and TRBJ1-4; no clear D gene. V was trimmed by 3 bases and J by 6 bases, leaving 8 bases between them. The CDR3 extends over 13 amino acids. Germline values: CDR1 SGHTA, CDR2 FQGNSA. CDR3 sequence reads: CASSFYIDEKLFF. The CDR3 DNA sequence: TGTGCCAGCAGCTTCTATATAGATGAAAAACTGTTTTTT. The variable domain in full, completed from reference TRBV7-2 and TRBJ1-4, reads GAGVSQSPSNKVTEKGKDVELRCDPISGHTALYWYRQSLGQGLEFLIYFQGNSAPDKSGLPSDRFSAERTGGSVSTLTIQRTQQEDSAVYLCASSFYIDEKLFFGSGTQLSVL.

The CDR3, as DNA: TGTGCCAGCAGCCTGATCGGACAGGACTATGGCTACACCTTC. Its protein product is CASSLIGQDYGYTF. The chain recombines TRBV5-4 with TRBJ1-2; 7 bases match TRBD1. The CDR3 sequence is 14 residues long. Trimming cost V 4 bases and J 3 bases; bases outside gene matches: 6. Germline CDR1 reads SGHNT; CDR2 reads YYREEE (reference sequence).

The J gene is TRBJ1-5, the V gene TRBV27, with 7 bases matching TRBD1. Per the germline V gene, CDR1 is MNHEY and CDR2 is SMNVEV (reference sequence). The length of the CDR3 is 15 residues. After removal of 3 bases from V and 3 bases from J, the junction contained 5 bases not matched to a gene. The CDR3 reads CASSFIDRVNQPQHF. The CDR3, as DNA: TGTGCCAGCAGTTTTATTGACAGGGTCAATCAGCCCCAGCATTTT.

This chain joins TRBV10-3 and TRBJ2-7; 7 nucleotides match TRBD1. The CDR3 is 13 residues long. Looked up from germline, CDR1 is ENHRY and CDR2 is SYGVKD. V dropped 4 bases and J dropped 7; count of bases not matched to a gene: 7. The CDR3 region has the DNA TGTGCCATCAGTGGACAGGGCGGATGGGAGCAGTACTTC. Translated, it gives CAISGQGGWEQYF.

The chain combines TRBV11-2 with TRBJ1-3, with 8 bases lining up with TRBD1. Germline loops: CDR1 SGHAT, CDR2 FQNNGV. The CDR3 is 15 amino acids. The J segment lost 4 bases and the V segment lost 0 bases, leaving 2 bases of the junction unmatched. CDR3 coding DNA: TGTGCCAGCAGCTTAGAAACAGGGGGAGGAAACACCATATATTTT. Amino acid sequence: CASSLETGGGNTIYF.

V gene TRBV9 combines with J gene TRBJ2-5; 7 bases are shared with TRBD1. Gene TRBJ2-7 matches the end of the DNA better, so the J call may be wrong. CDR1 and CDR2 (germline): SGDLS, YYNGEE. This CDR3 contains 17 residues. The CDR3 is CASSLRQGREPVYEQYF. CDR3 nucleotides: TGTGCCAGCAGCCTCAGACAGGGTAGGGAACCCGTCTACGAGCAGTACTTC.